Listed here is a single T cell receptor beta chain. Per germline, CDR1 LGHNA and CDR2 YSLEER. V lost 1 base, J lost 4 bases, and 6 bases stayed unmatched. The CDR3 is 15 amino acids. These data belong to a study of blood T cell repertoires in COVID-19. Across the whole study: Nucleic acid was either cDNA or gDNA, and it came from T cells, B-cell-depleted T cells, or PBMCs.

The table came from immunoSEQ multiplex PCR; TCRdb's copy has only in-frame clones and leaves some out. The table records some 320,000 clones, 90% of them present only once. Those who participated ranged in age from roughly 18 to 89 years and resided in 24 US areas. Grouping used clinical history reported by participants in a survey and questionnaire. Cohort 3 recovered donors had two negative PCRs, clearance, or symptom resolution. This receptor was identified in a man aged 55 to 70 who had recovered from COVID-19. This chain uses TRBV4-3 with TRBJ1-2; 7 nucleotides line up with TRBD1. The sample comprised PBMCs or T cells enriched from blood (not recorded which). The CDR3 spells CASSQVVTGFYGYTF. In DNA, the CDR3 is TGCGCCAGCAGCCAAGTAGTGACAGGGTTCTATGGCTACACCTTC.